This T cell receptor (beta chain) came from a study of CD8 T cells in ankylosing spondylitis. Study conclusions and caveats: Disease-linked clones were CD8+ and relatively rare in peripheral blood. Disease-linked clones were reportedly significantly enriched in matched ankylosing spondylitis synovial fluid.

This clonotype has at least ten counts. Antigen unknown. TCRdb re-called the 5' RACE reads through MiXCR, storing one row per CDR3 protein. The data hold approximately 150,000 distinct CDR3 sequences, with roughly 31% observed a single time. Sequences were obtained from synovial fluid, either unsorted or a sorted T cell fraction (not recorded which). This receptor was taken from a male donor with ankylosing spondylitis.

This CDR3 reads CASSTDRVNSPLHF. CDR3 DNA sequence: TGTGCCAGCAGCACAGACAGGGTTAATTCACCCCTCCACTTT. This sequence joins TRBV6-1 and TRBJ1-6; 7 bases are shared with TRBD1. Germline CDR1 is MNHNS and CDR2 is SASEGT. V lost 6 bases and J lost 6; bases outside the gene matches: 5. CDR3 length equals 14 residues.